Shown below are 22 T cell receptor beta chains from a single sample sequenced in a study of T cell repertoires in aging, cancer and after chemotherapy. Amplification of TCR beta used genomic DNA extracted from peripheral blood. TRB rearrangements spanning V, D and J were amplified using mixed TRB-A/B primers. MiXCR, run by TCRdb on the multiplex PCR reads, gives a single entry per CDR3 protein. The sample lists about 9,300 distinct CDR3 sequences, around half occurring once. Source material: blood. The receptors were sampled from a human donor in good health.

This clonotype has only a few counts. The chain couples TRBV19 to TRBJ2-1; the D is unclear. The V end lost 4 bases, the J end lost 0 bases, and 10 bases lay between the germline ends. Germline CDR1 and CDR2: LNHDA and SQIVND (reference sequence). The CDR3 is 15 amino acids. The CDR3 spells CASSTAGHSYNEQFF. The CDR3 DNA sequence: TGTGCCAGTAGTACCGCTGGCCACTCCTACAATGAGCAGTTCTTC.

This chain connects TRBV5-6 to TRBJ2-3; TRBD1 might be the D (5 bases). V dropped 4 bases and J dropped 6 bases, with 18 bases sitting between them. This CDR3 spans 15 amino acids. Germline V CDR1 and CDR2: SGHDT, YYEEEE. The CDR3 DNA is TGTGCCAGCAGCACCTACACCGTATCAGGGGATACGCAGTATTTT. Protein: CASSTYTVSGDTQYF. Variable domain in full (rest from reference TRBV5-6 and TRBJ2-3): DAGVTQSPTHLIKTRGQQVTLRCSPKSGHDTVSWYQQALGQGPQFIFQYYEEEERQRGNFPDRFSGHQFPNYSSELNVNALLLGDSALYLCASSTYTVSGDTQYFGPGTRLTVL.

There are a few counts of this clonotype. This sequence joins TRBV18 and TRBJ2-1; 10 bases map to TRBD2. Germline values: CDR1 KGHSH, CDR2 LQKENI. This CDR3 contains 16 residues. After removal of 5 bases from V and 2 bases from J, the junction contained 6 bases not matched to a gene. Here the CDR3 DNA reads TGTGCCAGCTCATCGACCGGGACTAGCGCCTACAATGAGCAGTTCTTC. Translation: CASSSTGTSAYNEQFF.

In its sample, this clonotype was seen once. The chain carries TRBV18 and TRBJ2-5; D is perhaps TRBD1 (5 bases). Germline assignment: CDR1 KGHSH and CDR2 LQKENI. Trimming removed 4 bases from V and 11 bases from J, with 23 bases in between. This CDR3 contains 15 residues. CDR3 nucleotides: TGTGCCAGCTCACTCAATGCAGGGCCCTACAATGAGCAGTACTTC. Translated, it gives CASSLNAGPYNEQYF.

This clonotype was observed a few times. The chain combines TRBV6-5 with TRBJ1-2; a weak D match, TRBD1 (6 bases). In germline, CDR1 is MNHEY, CDR2 SVGAGI. The CDR3 spans 13 residues. V gave up 7 bases and J gave up 7 bases, with 16 bases separating them. CDR3 sequence reads: CASTQGGRGGYTF. The DNA of the CDR3 is TGTGCCAGCACCCAAGGGGGACGAGGTGGCTACACCTTC.

This clonotype occurred a few times. The chain employs TRBV6-5 and TRBJ2-5; 10 bases are a match to TRBD2. Germline lookup yields CDR1 MNHEY and CDR2 SVGAGI. With V trimmed by 0 bases and J by 2 bases, 3 bases remained unmatched. This CDR3 contains 16 residues. CDR3 residues: CASSYSRTSGQETQYF. The CDR3 DNA reads as TGTGCCAGCAGTTACTCGAGGACTAGCGGACAAGAGACCCAGTACTTC.

This clonotype was counted between two and nine times. The chain links TRBV12-3 or TRBV12-4 to TRBJ2-7; D may be TRBD2 (6 bases). The V and J ends lost 2 bases and 5 bases respectively, with 13 bases between them. CDR3 size: 14 residues. Written as DNA, the CDR3 is TGTGCCAGCAGTTTAATGACGGGAGCAAACGAGCAGTACTTC. Translated, it gives CASSLMTGANEQYF.

The chain has TRBV19 and TRBJ2-1; 14 nucleotides agree with TRBD2. The junction had 5 bases not matched to a gene; V was cut back by 7 bases and J by 9 bases. CDR1 is LNHDA, CDR2 SQIVND, per germline (reference sequence). The CDR3 sequence is 14 residues long. CDR3 DNA sequence: TGTGCCAGTAAACCGGGACTAGCGGGAGCTGAGCAGTTCTTC. This sequence encodes CASKPGLAGAEQFF.

This clonotype was picked up a small number of times. This chain joins TRBV29-1 and TRBJ2-3; 10 bases are a match to TRBD1. Germline CDR1 is SQVTM and CDR2 is ANQGSEA. V was pared by 2 bases and J by 3 bases, with 5 bases of the junction left unmatched. This CDR3 spans 15 amino acids. The CDR3 region is CSVEWVDRGTDTQYF. The DNA of the CDR3 is TGCAGCGTTGAATGGGTGGACAGGGGGACAGATACGCAGTATTTT.

The rearrangement links TRBV29-1 to TRBJ1-1; maybe TRBD1 (5 bases). The CDR3 spans 12 residues. V lost 5 bases and J lost 1, with 8 bases in between. The germline gives CDR1 SQVTM, CDR2 ANQGSEA. Here the CDR3 reads CSVRQSNTEAFF. CDR3 nucleotide sequence: TGCAGCGTTCGACAGTCGAACACTGAAGCTTTCTTT.

This chain connects TRBV12-3 or TRBV12-4 to TRBJ1-6, with D unresolved. The CDR3 is 14 amino acids. The V end was cut by 5 bases, the J end by 7 bases, with 12 bases between. The CDR3 reads CASSPTEPNSPLHF. In nucleotides, the CDR3 is TGTGCCAGCAGTCCGACGGAACCAAATTCACCCCTCCACTTT.

This clonotype was seen a few times. The rearrangement uses TRBV6-1 and TRBJ2-5; possibly TRBD1 or TRBD2 for D (6 bases each). Deletions cut 5 bases from V and 1 base from J, with 17 bases between. Germline V gene sequence: CDR1 MNHNS, CDR2 SASEGT. The CDR3 has 16 residues. The CDR3 is CASSYHPGGSQETQYF. The CDR3 DNA sequence: TGTGCCAGCAGTTACCACCCCGGGGGCTCCCAAGAGACCCAGTACTTC.

The chain employs TRBV6-5 and TRBJ1-2, with D perhaps TRBD1 (5 bases). Germline V CDR1 and CDR2: MNHEY, SVGAGI. CDR3 length: 13 residues. The V and J ends lost 8 bases and 8 bases respectively, with 18 bases between them. CDR3 sequence (DNA): TGTGCCAGCTGGCCAGGGCCCCAAGGGGGCTACACCTTC. This sequence encodes CASWPGPQGGYTF.

This clonotype was counted between two and nine times. The chain joins TRBV29-1 to TRBJ2-7, with 11 bases matching TRBD1. The CDR3 has 11 residues. Germline values: CDR1 SQVTM, CDR2 ANQGSEA. The CDR3 sequence is CVGQGVNEQYF. In nucleotides, the CDR3 is TGCGTGGGACAGGGGGTCAACGAGCAGTACTTC.

The chain has TRBV30 and TRBJ1-1; no reliable D call. The CDR3 has 12 residues. CDR1 is GTSNPN, CDR2 SVGIG, per germline (reference sequence). CDR3 protein: CASNAINTEAFF. In DNA form, the CDR3 reads TGTGCTTCCAACGCCATTAACACTGAAGCTTTCTTT.

V gene TRBV27 combines with J gene TRBJ2-1; 7 bases align to TRBD2. J was trimmed by 4 bases and V by 6 bases; bases with no gene match: 3. Germline assignment: CDR1 MNHEY and CDR2 SMNVEV (reference sequence). This CDR3 comprises 13 residues. The CDR3 protein is CASRLAEYNEQFF. The CDR3 DNA follows: TGTGCCAGCAGGCTAGCGGAGTACAATGAGCAGTTCTTC.

This clonotype has only a few counts. The chain carries TRBV6-5 and TRBJ2-1, with 7 bases identical to TRBD1. CDR3 length: 14 residues. CDR1 MNHEY and CDR2 SVGAGI come from the germline V gene. The V and J ends lost 7 bases and 5 bases, in that order; junction bases with no gene match: 8. The CDR3: CASTKGQDDNEQFF. CDR3 bases: TGTGCCAGCACGAAAGGACAGGACGACAATGAGCAGTTCTTC.

This rearrangement joins TRBV6-6 to TRBJ2-7; the match to TRBD2 covers 12 bases. V lost 2 bases to trimming and J lost 1 base; unmatched junction nucleotides: 6. Germline lookup yields CDR1 MNHNY and CDR2 SVGAGI (reference sequence). This CDR3 contains 17 residues. The DNA for the CDR3 is TGTGCCAGCAGTTACCTAGCGGGAGGGCCGGGATCCTACGAGCAGTACTTC. It is translated as CASSYLAGGPGSYEQYF.

The chain employs TRBV30 and TRBJ2-6; D may match TRBD1 or TRBD2 (6 bases each). This CDR3 is 14 amino acids long. Trimming pared 5 bases from V and 3 bases from J, leaving 11 bases between. CDR1 GTSNPN and CDR2 SVGIG come from the germline V gene (reference sequence). In DNA form, the CDR3 reads TGTGCCTGGGGAGGGGGGAGTGGGGCCAACGTCCTGACTTTC. This encodes CAWGGGSGANVLTF.

This clonotype has a handful of counts. This sequence joins TRBV6-5 and TRBJ2-7; the D gene is possibly TRBD1 (6 bases). CDR3 length equals 12 residues. V lost 7 bases, J lost 4 bases, and 11 bases lay in between. Germline V lookup: CDR1 MNHEY, CDR2 SVGAGI. The CDR3 region is CASTGTHYEQYF. CDR3 DNA: TGTGCCAGCACGGGGACACATTACGAGCAGTACTTC.

This clonotype was observed a few times. This sequence joins TRBV29-1 and TRBJ2-3; a possible D gene is TRBD2 (5 bases). Trimming pared 4 bases from V and 3 bases from J, leaving 11 bases between. The V gene's germline CDR1 is SQVTM and CDR2 ANQGSEA. The CDR3 is 13 amino acids. CDR3 amino acids: CSVGGRGTDTQYF. The CDR3 bases are TGCAGCGTTGGAGGGAGAGGAACAGATACGCAGTATTTT.

This chain connects TRBV6-1 to TRBJ2-2, with 9 bases that match TRBD2. The CDR3 consists of 18 residues. V lost 6 bases, J lost 3 bases, and 14 bases stayed unmatched. Germline lookup yields CDR1 MNHNS and CDR2 SASEGT. The CDR3 region has the DNA TGTGCCAGCAGGAGAATGGCAGGGCTAGCGGGACACACCGGGGAGCTGTTTTTT. It yields the protein CASRRMAGLAGHTGELFF.